This TCR beta chain was captured by sequencing in a study of shared T cell receptors in the human thymus. Per the germline V gene, CDR1 is SGHKS and CDR2 is YYEKEE (reference sequence). The CDR3 totals 18 residues. V dropped 4 bases and J dropped 1; count of bases not matched to a gene: 9. TCRdb keeps only in-frame clones here, not all; method: immunoSEQ multiplex PCR. Among about 380,000 clones listed, 95% were seen once. This clonotype was obtained from a human donor. Sequenced input: thymocytes. This rearrangement joins TRBV5-5 to TRBJ1-5; 12 nucleotides line up with TRBD1. DNA of the CDR3: TGTGCCAGCAGCGCCCTGGGACAGGGGGCTTGGAGCAATCAGCCCCAGCATTTT. Its translation is CASSALGQGAWSNQPQHF.